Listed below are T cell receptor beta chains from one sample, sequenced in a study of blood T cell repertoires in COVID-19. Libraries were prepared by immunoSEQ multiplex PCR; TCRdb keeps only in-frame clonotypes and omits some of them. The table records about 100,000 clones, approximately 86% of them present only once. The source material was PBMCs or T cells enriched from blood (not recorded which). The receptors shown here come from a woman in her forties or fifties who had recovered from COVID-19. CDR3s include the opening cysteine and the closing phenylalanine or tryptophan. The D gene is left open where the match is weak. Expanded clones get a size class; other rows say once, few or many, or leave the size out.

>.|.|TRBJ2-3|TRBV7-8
CASSLALSVSTDTQYF
TGTGCCAGCAGCTTAGCCCTGAGCGTCAGCACAGATACGCAGTATTTT
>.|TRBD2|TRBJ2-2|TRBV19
CASSPGLAGGPGTGELFF
TGTGCCAGTAGCCCGGGACTAGCGGGAGGGCCGGGAACCGGGGAGCTGTTTTTT
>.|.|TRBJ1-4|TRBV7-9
CASRPTSGEGEKLFF
TGTGCCAGCAGACCTACCTCGGGGGAGGGTGAAAAACTGTTTTTT
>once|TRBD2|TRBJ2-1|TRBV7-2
CASSLGGGTSGEQFF
TGTGCCAGCAGCTTAGGGGGTGGGACTAGTGGTGAGCAGTTCTTC
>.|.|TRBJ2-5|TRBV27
CASSLNGETQYF
TGTGCCAGCAGTTTGAACGGGGAGACCCAGTACTTC
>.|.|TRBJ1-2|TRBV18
CASSPGGAQGYGYTF
TGTGCCAGCTCACCGGGAGGGGCGCAGGGCTATGGCTACACCTTC
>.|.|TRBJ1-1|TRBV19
CASTLTANTEAFF
TGTGCCAGTACCTTGACAGCTAACACTGAAGCTTTCTTT
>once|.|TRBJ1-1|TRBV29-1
CSVEAPTGRVREEAFF
TGCAGCGTTGAAGCCCCAACAGGCAGGGTCAGGGAAGAAGCTTTCTTT
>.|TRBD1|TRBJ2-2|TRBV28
CASRGTANTGELFF
TGTGCCAGCAGGGGGACAGCCAACACCGGGGAGCTGTTTTTT
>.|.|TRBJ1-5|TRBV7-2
CASSSQENQPQHF
TGTGCCAGCAGCTCACAGGAAAATCAGCCCCAGCATTTT
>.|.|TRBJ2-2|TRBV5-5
CASSLDLSREDTGELFF
TGTGCCAGCAGCTTGGATCTTAGCAGGGAAGACACCGGGGAGCTGTTTTTT
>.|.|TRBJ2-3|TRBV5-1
CASSFGGSTDTQYF
TGCGCCAGCAGCTTCGGCGGCAGCACAGATACGCAGTATTTT
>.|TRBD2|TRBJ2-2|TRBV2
CASWGGGQSTGELFF
TGTGCCAGCTGGGGCGGGGGGCAGAGTACCGGGGAGCTGTTTTTT
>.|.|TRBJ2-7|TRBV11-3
CASSGRDYEQYF
TGTGCCAGCAGCGGGAGAGACTACGAGCAGTACTTC
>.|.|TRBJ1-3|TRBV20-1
CSQNSGNTIYF
TGCAGTCAGAACTCTGGAAACACCATATATTTT
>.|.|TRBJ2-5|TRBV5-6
CASSLGGVETQYF
TGTGCCAGCAGCTTGGGAGGTGTAGAGACCCAGTACTTC
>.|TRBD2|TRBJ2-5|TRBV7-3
CASTPAGGETQYF
TGTGCCAGCACCCCGGCCGGGGGGGAGACCCAGTACTTC
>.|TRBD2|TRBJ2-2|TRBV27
CASSLVTSGRSNTGELFF
TGTGCCAGCAGTTTAGTTACTAGCGGGAGGAGCAACACCGGGGAGCTGTTTTTT
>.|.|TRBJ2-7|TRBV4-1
CASSQAGLGSYEQYF
TGCGCCAGCAGCCAAGCAGGGTTGGGATCCTACGAGCAGTACTTC
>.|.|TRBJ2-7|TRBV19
CASSIERGPYEQYF
TGTGCCAGTAGTATAGAACGGGGTCCCTACGAGCAGTACTTC
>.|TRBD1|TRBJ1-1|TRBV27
CASSFLDRGRKGEAFF
TGTGCCAGCAGTTTCTTGGACAGGGGGCGGAAAGGTGAAGCTTTCTTT
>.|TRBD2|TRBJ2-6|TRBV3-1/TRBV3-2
CASSHVWGFSGTSGPGANVLTF
TGTGCCAGCAGCCATGTTTGGGGCTTCTCCGGGACTAGCGGACCTGGGGCCAACGTCCTGACTTTC
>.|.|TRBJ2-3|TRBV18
CASSQPDTQYF
TGTGCCAGCTCACAGCCAGATACGCAGTATTTT
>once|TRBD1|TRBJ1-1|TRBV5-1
CASSWGQGSVIGTEAFF
TGCGCCAGCAGCTGGGGACAGGGGTCAGTGATCGGAACTGAAGCTTTCTTT
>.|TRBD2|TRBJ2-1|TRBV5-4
CASSPISGNDEQFF
TGTGCCAGCAGCCCCATTAGCGGGAACGATGAGCAGTTCTTC
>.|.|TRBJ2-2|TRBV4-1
CASSQGATGELFF
TGCGCCAGCAGCCAAGGCGCCACCGGGGAGCTGTTTTTT
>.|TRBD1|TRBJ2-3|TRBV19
CASSMRQGGDTQYF
TGTGCCAGTAGTATGAGACAGGGGGGAGATACGCAGTATTTT
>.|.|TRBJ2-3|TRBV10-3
CAISLASNTDTQYF
TGTGCCATCAGCTTGGCTTCCAACACAGATACGCAGTATTTT
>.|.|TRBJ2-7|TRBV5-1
CASSLSGSSYEQYF
TGCGCCAGCAGCTTGTCCGGGAGCTCCTACGAGCAGTACTTC
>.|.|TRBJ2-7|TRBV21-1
CASSYPAGVLAGPRTPTHEQYF
TGTGCCAGCAGTTACCCTGCAGGGGTGCTAGCGGGCCCTAGGACCCCTACCCACGAGCAGTACTTC
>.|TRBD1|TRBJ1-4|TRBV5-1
CASSSGGSNEKLFF
TGCGCCAGCAGCTCAGGGGGATCTAATGAAAAACTGTTTTTT
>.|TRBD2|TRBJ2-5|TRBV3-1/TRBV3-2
CASSQGTSERRLWETQYF
TGTGCCAGCAGCCAAGGGACTAGCGAACGTCGCCTCTGGGAGACCCAGTACTTC
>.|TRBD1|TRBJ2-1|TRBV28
CASSSRDRGFSSYNEQFF
TGTGCCAGCAGTTCCCGCGACAGGGGCTTTAGCTCCTACAATGAGCAGTTCTTC
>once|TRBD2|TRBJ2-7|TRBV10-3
CATRTSSEQYF
TGTGCCACCCGGACTAGCTCCGAGCAGTACTTC
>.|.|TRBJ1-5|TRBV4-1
CASSQTPGVNQPQHF
TGCGCCAGCAGCCAAACACCGGGAGTCAATCAGCCCCAGCATTTT
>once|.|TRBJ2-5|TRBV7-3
CASSLTSGSWETQYF
TGTGCCAGCAGCTTAACCTCCGGGAGTTGGGAGACCCAGTACTTC
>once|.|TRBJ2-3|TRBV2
CASSEALRALGGDTQYF
TGTGCCAGCAGTGAAGCATTGCGGGCCCTAGGAGGGGATACGCAGTATTTT
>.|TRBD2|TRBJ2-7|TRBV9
CASNLAGDSYEQYF
TGTGCCAGCAACCTAGCGGGGGACTCCTACGAGCAGTACTTC
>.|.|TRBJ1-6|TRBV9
CASAGWGDSPLHF
TGTGCCAGCGCAGGCTGGGGGGATTCACCCCTCCACTTT
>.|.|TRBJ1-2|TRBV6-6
CASNRAAYGYTF
TGTGCCAGCAACAGGGCCGCCTATGGCTACACCTTC
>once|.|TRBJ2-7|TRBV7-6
CASSLAFGGGNEQYF
TGTGCCAGCAGCTTAGCTTTCGGGGGAGGAAACGAGCAGTACTTC
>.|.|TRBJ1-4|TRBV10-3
CAIGRTQGEKLFF
TGTGCCATCGGTAGGACCCAGGGGGAAAAACTGTTTTTT
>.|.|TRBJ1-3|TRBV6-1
CASSEHSRRISGNTIYF
TGTGCCAGCAGTGAACACTCAAGAAGAATCTCTGGAAACACCATATATTTT
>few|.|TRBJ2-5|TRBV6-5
CASSYSILKLQTQYF
TGTGCCAGCAGTTACTCGATCCTGAAACTTCAGACCCAGTACTTC
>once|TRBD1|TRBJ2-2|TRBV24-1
CATGRTGPGELFF
TGTGCCACCGGAAGGACAGGCCCCGGGGAGCTGTTTTTT
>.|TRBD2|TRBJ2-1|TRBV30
CAWSRGGLYNEQFF
TGTGCCTGGAGTCGGGGGGGCCTCTACAATGAGCAGTTCTTC
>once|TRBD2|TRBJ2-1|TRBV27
CASSFLGLAGGSNEQFF
TGTGCCAGCAGTTTCCTGGGACTAGCGGGAGGCTCTAATGAGCAGTTCTTC
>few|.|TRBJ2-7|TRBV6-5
CASSKGLLTYEQYF
TGTGCCAGCAGTAAGGGACTCCTGACCTACGAGCAGTACTTC
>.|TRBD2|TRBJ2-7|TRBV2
CARSRGVADEQYF
TGTGCCCGATCGCGGGGGGTAGCGGACGAGCAGTACTTC
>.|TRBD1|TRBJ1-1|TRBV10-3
CAISGHRGSDTEAFF
TGTGCCATCAGTGGGCACAGGGGAAGTGATACTGAAGCTTTCTTT
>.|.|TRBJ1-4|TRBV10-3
CAIKRATNEKLFF
TGTGCCATCAAGCGGGCAACTAATGAAAAACTGTTTTTT
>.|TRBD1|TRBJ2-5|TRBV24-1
CATSDLGTADQETQYF
TGTGCCACCAGCGACTTAGGGACAGCAGACCAAGAGACCCAGTACTTC
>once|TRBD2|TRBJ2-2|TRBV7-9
CASSPREGGELFF
TGTGCCAGCAGCCCCCGGGAGGGCGGGGAGCTGTTTTTT
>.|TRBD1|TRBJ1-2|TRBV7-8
CASSSDRGYGYTF
TGTGCCAGCAGCTCGGACAGGGGCTATGGCTACACCTTC